A single sample gave rise to the 25 T cell receptor beta chains below, sequenced in a study of read filtering for tumor transcriptome and immune sequencing. From about 400 ng of RNA, a library with molecular barcoded alpha/delta and beta/gamma adaptors was made. TCRdb used MiXCR to reprocess the reads, holding one entry per CDR3 protein. The sample contains about 90,000 distinct CDR3 sequences, over 9% of which appear only once. Sequencing was done on a sample of a population of CD138-negative cells sorted from bone marrow. These receptor sequences come from a donor at least 40 years old with multiple myeloma.

This clonotype was observed a few times. The gene calls are TRBV6-2 or TRBV6-3 and TRBJ2-7, with 9 nucleotides matching TRBD2. The CDR3 length is 15 residues. V shed 4 bases, J shed 7 bases, and the junction held 11 bases outside the gene matches. Germline V gene sequence: CDR1 MNHEY, CDR2 SVGEGT. This chain's CDR3 is CASSSGLASGGEQYF. The CDR3 region has the DNA TGTGCCAGCAGTTCAGGACTAGCGTCTGGTGGGGAGCAGTACTTC.

There are many counts of this clonotype. The chain carries TRBV5-1 and TRBJ1-1; no firm D call. Germline CDR1 is SGHRS and CDR2 is YFSETQ. The CDR3 spans 13 residues. V was pared by 0 bases and J by 0 bases, with 3 bases between. This CDR3 reads CASSLDVNTEAFF. The CDR3 DNA follows: TGCGCCAGCAGCTTGGACGTGAACACTGAAGCTTTCTTT. The full variable domain, with the rest looked up from reference TRBV5-1 and TRBJ1-1, is KAGVTQTPRYLIKTRGQQVTLSCSPISGHRSVSWYQQTPGQGLQFLFEYFSETQRNKGNFPGRFSGRQFSNSRSEMNVSTLELGDSALYLCASSLDVNTEAFFGQGTRLTVV.

This clonotype appeared many times. The chain has TRBV29-1 and TRBJ2-2, with 15 bases identical to TRBD2. Germline CDR1 is SQVTM and CDR2 is ANQGSEA. The CDR3 spans 15 residues. The junction had 2 bases not matched to a gene; V was cut back by 4 bases and J by 5 bases. CDR3 nucleotide sequence: TGCAGCGTTGGGGGACTAGCGGGAGGAACCGGGGAGCTGTTTTTT. Translated: CSVGGLAGGTGELFF.

This clonotype came up many times. The chain has TRBV5-1 and TRBJ2-2; D gene unclear. This CDR3 has 13 amino acids. V was shortened by 3 bases and J by 6 bases, with 9 bases between the two germline ends. Germline lookup yields CDR1 SGHRS and CDR2 YFSETQ. The CDR3, as DNA: TGCGCCAGCAGCTCCGCTCCGCCCGGGGAGCTGTTTTTT. Its protein is CASSSAPPGELFF.

This clonotype showed up many times. V and J are TRBV28 and TRBJ2-7; 8 nucleotides align to TRBD2. This CDR3 is 14 amino acids long. Germline trimming cut 5 bases from V and 3 bases from J; bases unmatched to any gene: 6. Germline CDR1 reads MDHEN; CDR2 reads SYDVKM. Here the CDR3 DNA reads TGTGCCAGCAGTCTTAGCGGGGAACTCTACGAGCAGTACTTC. Translation gives CASSLSGELYEQYF. Full variable domain (missing parts from reference TRBV28 and TRBJ2-7): DVKVTQSSRYLVKRTGEKVFLECVQDMDHENMFWYRQDPGLGLRLIYFSYDVKMKEKGDIPEGYSVSREKKERFSLILESASTNQTSMYLCASSLSGELYEQYFGPGTRLTVT.

Concerning this clonotype itself: Since a much larger clone is just one base distant, this may be a read error. The genes are TRBV20-1 and TRBJ2-3, with D perhaps TRBD2 (6 bases). Per the germline V gene, CDR1 is DFQATT and CDR2 is SNEGSKA (reference sequence). The CDR3 contains 14 residues. V dropped 6 bases and J dropped 4 bases, with 17 bases sitting between them. Written as DNA, the CDR3 is TGCAGTGCCTCTCCCGCGGGAAGCCCAGATACGCAGTATTTT. Translation gives CSASPAGSPDTQYF.

The chain recombines TRBV4-1 with TRBJ2-3; D remains unclear. CDR3 length: 17 residues. CDR1 and CDR2 (germline): MGHRA, YSYEKL. Between the trimmed V and J ends, which lost 3 bases and 4 bases, there was a span of 20 bases. CDR3 sequence (DNA): TGCGCCAGCAGCCAGTCAACCGCGGCAGCGCGGTCAGATACGCAGTATTTT. It encodes CASSQSTAAARSDTQYF.

The V gene is TRBV5-1, the J gene TRBJ2-7; 11 nucleotides align to TRBD2. This CDR3 region has 14 residues. The germline V gene has CDR1 SGHRS and CDR2 YFSETQ. V trimming: 0 bases; J trimming: 6 bases; junction bases outside the gene matches: 2. This CDR3 reads CASSLVLAGVEQYF. The CDR3, as DNA: TGCGCCAGCAGCTTGGTACTAGCGGGAGTCGAGCAGTACTTC.

This clonotype has only a few counts. This chain links TRBV10-1 with TRBJ2-3; D is uncertain. The V gene's germline CDR1 is WNHNN and CDR2 SYGVQD (reference sequence). Trimming took off 5 bases at V and 7 bases at J, with 13 bases between the two ends. This CDR3 region has 13 residues. The CDR3 bases are TGCGCCAGCAGTTCCACCTCGACCAATACGCAGTATTTT. This gives the protein CASSSTSTNTQYF.

Concerning this clonotype itself: It is likely a read error, because the conserved phenylalanine at the end of the CDR3 is missing. The chain couples TRBV5-1 to TRBJ2-3, with 7 bases fitting TRBD2. In germline, CDR1 is SGHRS, CDR2 YFSETQ. The CDR3 has 13 residues. The ends lost 7 bases at V and 1 base at J; junction bases unmatched: 3. CDR3 sequence reads: CASVAGGTDTQYL. The CDR3 region has the DNA TGCGCCAGCGTTGCGGGGGGCACAGATACGCAGTATCTT.

This clonotype was detected once. This may come from a read error, since a much larger clone is one base off. This sequence joins TRBV5-8 and TRBJ1-3; 7 nucleotides line up with TRBD1. Germline V gives CDR1 SGHTS, CDR2 YDEGEE. The CDR3 runs to 16 residues. The CDR3, as DNA: TGTGCCAGCAGCCAGAGACAGGGCTCTTCCGGAAACGCCATATATTTT. Translating gives CASSQRQGSSGNAIYF.

The rearrangement uses TRBV28 and TRBJ2-1, with D possibly being TRBD1 (6 bases). Per the germline V gene, CDR1 is MDHEN and CDR2 is SYDVKM. V was cut by 6 bases and J by 7 bases, with 19 bases left in between. The CDR3 loop spans 15 amino acids. CDR3 nucleotides: TGTGCCAGCAGGCCCTTGGGGGCTAGGGGAAATGAGCAGTTCTTC. The encoded protein is CASRPLGARGNEQFF. Combining the CDR3 with reference TRBV28 and TRBJ2-1 gives the whole variable domain DVKVTQSSRYLVKRTGEKVFLECVQDMDHENMFWYRQDPGLGLRLIYFSYDVKMKEKGDIPEGYSVSREKKERFSLILESASTNQTSMYLCASRPLGARGNEQFFGPGTRLTVL.

This clonotype appeared once. A far larger clone is off by one base, so a read error is likely. V and J are TRBV12-3 or TRBV12-4 and TRBJ2-1; TRBD1 or TRBD2 may be the D gene (5 bases each). This CDR3 has 12 amino acids. V dropped 8 bases and J dropped 9 bases, with 14 bases sitting between them. The CDR3 sequence: CASRLSGGEQFF. CDR3 nucleotides: TGTGCCAGCCGTCTTTCTGGGGGTGAGCAGTTCTTC.

Notes on this clonotype: A far bigger clonotype differs at one base, so this is likely a read error. This chain uses TRBV9 with TRBJ1-4; D possibly corresponds to TRBD1 (6 bases). The DNA end favors TRBJ2-3, so the J call may be wrong. The CDR3 is made up of 17 amino acids. Germline V CDR1 and CDR2: SGDLS, YYNGEE. The CDR3 reads CASSADPSPRGTGTQYF. The CDR3 region has the DNA TGTGCCAGCAGCGCCGACCCAAGTCCCAGGGGCACAGGTACGCAGTATTTT.

Concerning this clonotype: A much bigger clone sits one base away, suggesting this may be a read error. The chain is built from TRBV7-8 and TRBJ2-1, with TRBD2 matching over 8 bases. Germline assignment: CDR1 SGHVS and CDR2 FQNEAQ. This CDR3 contains 14 residues. In nucleotides, the CDR3 is TGTGCCAGCAGCTTCCGGACTAGCCTCAATGGGCAGTTCTTC. This translates into CASSFRTSLNGQFF.

Many counts were recorded for this clonotype. The chain uses TRBV11-2 and TRBJ2-7; D gene unclear. Trimming removed 5 bases from V and 1 base from J, with 9 bases in between. Per germline, CDR1 SGHAT and CDR2 FQNNGV. The CDR3 extends over 13 amino acids. The CDR3 coding sequence is TGTGCCAGCAGCCCCAGGCTTTCCTACGAGCAGTACTTC. Translated: CASSPRLSYEQYF.

The table lists this clonotype with many counts. This chain connects TRBV7-2 to TRBJ2-7, with 13 bases fitting TRBD2. V was clipped by 5 bases and J by 6 bases; unmatched bases: 4. Germline assignment: CDR1 SGHTA and CDR2 FQGNSA. CDR3 size: 14 residues. The CDR3 DNA is TGTGCCAGCAGCGTGGGACTAGCGGGGACCGAGCAGTACTTC. Protein sequence: CASSVGLAGTEQYF.

This clonotype has ten or more counts. V usage is TRBV11-2 and J usage is TRBJ2-3; the match to TRBD2 covers 8 bases. This CDR3 is built from 15 residues. V trimming: 3 bases; J trimming: 1 base; junction bases outside the gene matches: 3. From germline, CDR1 is SGHAT and CDR2 FQNNGV. The CDR3 nucleotides are TGTGCCAGCAGCTTTCTGCGGGAGGGCACAGATACGCAGTATTTT. It specifies CASSFLREGTDTQYF.

This clonotype has ten or more counts. The chain combines TRBV30 with TRBJ1-2; possibly TRBD1 for D (5 bases). Trimming removed 5 bases at V and 2 bases at J, with 12 bases between. Germline V gene lookup returns CDR1 GTSNPN and CDR2 SVGIG (reference sequence). The CDR3 length is 13 residues. CDR3 protein: CAWGTGTNYGYTF. DNA of the CDR3: TGTGCCTGGGGAACCGGGACGAACTATGGCTACACCTTC.

This clonotype appeared a single time. A far larger clone is one base from this, pointing to a likely read error. The chain is built from TRBV7-8 and TRBJ2-1, with TRBD1 matching 8 bases. There are 14 residues in the CDR3. Germline CDR1 and CDR2: SGHVS and FQNEAQ. The CDR3 nucleotides read TGTCCCAGCAGCCCGGGACAGGTCTACAATGAGCAGTTCTTC. It encodes CPSSPGQVYNEQFF.

The CDR3, as DNA: TGTGCCAGCTCGAAGACAGGGGGCTCGATCGGGGAGCTGTTTTTT. Its protein product is CASSKTGGSIGELFF. The gene calls are TRBV2 and TRBJ2-2, with TRBD1 matching over 10 bases. The CDR3 spans 15 residues. Trimming at V came to 8 bases and at J to 7 bases, leaving 10 bases not matched to a gene. Per the germline V gene, CDR1 is SNHLY and CDR2 is FYNNEI.

This clonotype was picked up a small number of times. J is TRBJ2-3 and V is TRBV30; 9 bases match TRBD2. V shed 3 bases, J shed 3 bases, and the junction held 7 bases outside the gene matches. The V gene's germline CDR1 is GTSNPN and CDR2 SVGIG (reference sequence). CDR3 length equals 15 residues. CDR3: CAWSPLAGKTDTQYF. In nucleotides, the CDR3 is TGTGCCTGGAGCCCCCTAGCGGGAAAAACAGATACGCAGTATTTT. Full variable domain (outside the CDR3, taken from reference TRBV30 and TRBJ2-3): SQTIHQWPATLVQPVGSPLSLECTVEGTSNPNLYWYRQAAGRGLQLLFYSVGIGQISSEVPQNLSASRPQDRQFILSSKKLLLSDSGFYLCAWSPLAGKTDTQYFGPGTRLTVL.

In the case of this clonotype: A much larger clone is a single base away; this may be a read error. The chain has TRBV20-1 and TRBJ1-2; TRBD1 agrees at 10 bases. The germline gives CDR1 DFQATT, CDR2 SNEGSKA (reference sequence). This CDR3 has 15 amino acids. Trimming at V came to 5 bases and at J to 4 bases, leaving 10 bases not matched to a gene. CDR3 sequence: CSAHGTGERCYGYTF. The DNA for the CDR3 is TGCAGTGCTCATGGGACAGGGGAACGTTGCTATGGCTACACCTTC.

This clonotype has a handful of counts. The chain employs TRBV2 and TRBJ1-5; D gene unclear. Trimming cost V 8 bases and J 6 bases, with 11 bases left between them. The CDR3 contains 12 residues. Germline V gene lookup returns CDR1 SNHLY and CDR2 FYNNEI. The CDR3 region has the DNA TGTGCCAGCGGCGGCCTCCGTCAGCCCCAGCATTTT. Its protein product is CASGGLRQPQHF.

Ten or more counts support this clonotype. The CDR3 region has the DNA TGTGCCAGCAGCACCGCAGGGGGCCCTAGCACAGATACGCAGTATTTT. Its protein product is CASSTAGGPSTDTQYF. The chain carries TRBV7-9 and TRBJ2-3, with 8 bases fitting TRBD1. V lost 5 bases and J lost 0; bases outside the gene matches: 7. Germline CDR1 SEHNR, CDR2 FQNEAQ (reference sequence). The length of the CDR3 is 16 residues.